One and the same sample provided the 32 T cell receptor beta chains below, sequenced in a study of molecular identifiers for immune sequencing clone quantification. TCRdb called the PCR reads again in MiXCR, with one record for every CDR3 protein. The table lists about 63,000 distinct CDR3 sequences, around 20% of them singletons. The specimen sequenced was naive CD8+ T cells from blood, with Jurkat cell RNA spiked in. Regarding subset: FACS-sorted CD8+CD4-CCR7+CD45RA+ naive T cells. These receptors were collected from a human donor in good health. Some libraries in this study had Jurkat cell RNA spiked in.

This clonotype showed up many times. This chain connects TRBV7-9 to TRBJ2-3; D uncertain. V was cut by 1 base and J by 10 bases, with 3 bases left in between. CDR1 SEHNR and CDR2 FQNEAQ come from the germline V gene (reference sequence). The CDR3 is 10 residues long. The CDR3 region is CASSLGAQYF. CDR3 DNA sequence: TGTGCCAGCAGCTTAGGAGCGCAGTATTTT.

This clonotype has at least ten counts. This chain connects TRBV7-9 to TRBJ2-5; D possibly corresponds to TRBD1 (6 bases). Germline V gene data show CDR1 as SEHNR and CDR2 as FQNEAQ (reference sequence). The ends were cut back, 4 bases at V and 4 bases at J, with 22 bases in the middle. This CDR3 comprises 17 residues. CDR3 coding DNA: TGTGCCAGCAGCTCATCCGAAGGACAGTTCCACACAGAGACCCAGTACTTC. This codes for CASSSSEGQFHTETQYF.

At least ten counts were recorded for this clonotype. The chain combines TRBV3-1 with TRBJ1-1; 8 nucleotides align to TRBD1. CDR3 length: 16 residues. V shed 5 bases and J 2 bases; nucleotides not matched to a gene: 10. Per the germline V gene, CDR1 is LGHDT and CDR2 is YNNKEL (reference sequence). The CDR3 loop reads CASSSSGAGGNTEAFF. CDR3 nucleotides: TGTGCCAGCAGCTCGAGCGGGGCAGGGGGCAACACTGAAGCTTTCTTT.

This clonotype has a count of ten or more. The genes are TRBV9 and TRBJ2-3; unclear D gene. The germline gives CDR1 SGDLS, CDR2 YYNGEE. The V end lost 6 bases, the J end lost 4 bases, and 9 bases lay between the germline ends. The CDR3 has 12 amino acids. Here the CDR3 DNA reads TGTGCCAGCACCATGGACCCAGATACGCAGTATTTT. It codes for CASTMDPDTQYF.

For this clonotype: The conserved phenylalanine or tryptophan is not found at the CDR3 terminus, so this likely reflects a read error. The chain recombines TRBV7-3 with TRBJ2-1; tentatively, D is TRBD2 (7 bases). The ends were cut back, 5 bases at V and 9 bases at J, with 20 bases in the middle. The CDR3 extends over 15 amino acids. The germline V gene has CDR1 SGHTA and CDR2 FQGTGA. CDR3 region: CASSLKGGRDSEQFS. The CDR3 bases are TGTGCCAGCAGCCTAAAGGGGGGGCGCGACTCTGAGCAGTTCTCC.

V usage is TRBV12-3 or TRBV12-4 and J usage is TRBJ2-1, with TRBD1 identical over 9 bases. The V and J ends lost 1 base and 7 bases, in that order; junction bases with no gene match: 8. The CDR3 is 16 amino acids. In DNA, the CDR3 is TGTGCCAGCAGTTTAGGACGGACAGGGGTCGTGAATGAGCAGTTCTTC. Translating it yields CASSLGRTGVVNEQFF.

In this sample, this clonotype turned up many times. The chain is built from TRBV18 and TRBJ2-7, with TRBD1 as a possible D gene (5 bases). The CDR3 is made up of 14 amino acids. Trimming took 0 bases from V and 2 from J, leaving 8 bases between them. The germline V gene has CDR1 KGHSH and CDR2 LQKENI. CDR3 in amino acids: CASSPPDKAYEQYF. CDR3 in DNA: TGTGCCAGCTCACCACCGGACAAGGCCTACGAGCAGTACTTC.

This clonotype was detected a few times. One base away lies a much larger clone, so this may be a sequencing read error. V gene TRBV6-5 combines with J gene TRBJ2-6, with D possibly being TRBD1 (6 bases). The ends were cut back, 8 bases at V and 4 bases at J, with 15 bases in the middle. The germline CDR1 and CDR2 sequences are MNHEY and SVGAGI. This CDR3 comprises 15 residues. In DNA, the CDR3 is TGTGCCAGCGGCCTACAGGGTTCAGGGGCCAACGTCCTGACTTTC. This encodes CASGLQGSGANVLTF.

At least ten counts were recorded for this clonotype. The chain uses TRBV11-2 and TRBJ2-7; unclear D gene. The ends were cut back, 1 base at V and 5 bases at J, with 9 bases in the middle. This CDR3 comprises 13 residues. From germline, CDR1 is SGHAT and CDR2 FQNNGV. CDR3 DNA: TGTGCCAGCAGCTTAGCCTGGCGAGACGAGCAGTACTTC. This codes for CASSLAWRDEQYF.

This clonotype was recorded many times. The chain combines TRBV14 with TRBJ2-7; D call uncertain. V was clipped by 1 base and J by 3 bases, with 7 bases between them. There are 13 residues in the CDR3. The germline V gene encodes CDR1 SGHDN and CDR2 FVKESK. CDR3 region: CASSQGMGYEQYF. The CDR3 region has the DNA TGTGCCAGCAGCCAAGGTATGGGCTACGAGCAGTACTTC.

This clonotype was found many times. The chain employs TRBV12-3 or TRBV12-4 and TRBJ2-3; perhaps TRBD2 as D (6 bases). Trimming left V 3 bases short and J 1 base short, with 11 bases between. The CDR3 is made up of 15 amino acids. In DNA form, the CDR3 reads TGTGCCAGCAGTTTTGGTAGCGGAGGCACAGATACGCAGTATTTT. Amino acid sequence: CASSFGSGGTDTQYF.

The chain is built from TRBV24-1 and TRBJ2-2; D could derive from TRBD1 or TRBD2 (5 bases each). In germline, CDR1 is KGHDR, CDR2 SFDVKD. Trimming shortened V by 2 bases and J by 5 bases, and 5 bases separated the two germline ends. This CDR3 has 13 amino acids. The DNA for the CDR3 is TGTGCCACCAGTGATTGGGGGACCGGGGAGCTGTTTTTT. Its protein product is CATSDWGTGELFF.

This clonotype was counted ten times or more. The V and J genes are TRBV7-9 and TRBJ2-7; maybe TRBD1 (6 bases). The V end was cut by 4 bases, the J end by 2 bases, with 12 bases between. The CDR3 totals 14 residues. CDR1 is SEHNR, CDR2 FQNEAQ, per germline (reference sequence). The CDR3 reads CASSSGVAAYEQYF. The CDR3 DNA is TGTGCCAGCAGCTCAGGGGTAGCTGCCTACGAGCAGTACTTC.

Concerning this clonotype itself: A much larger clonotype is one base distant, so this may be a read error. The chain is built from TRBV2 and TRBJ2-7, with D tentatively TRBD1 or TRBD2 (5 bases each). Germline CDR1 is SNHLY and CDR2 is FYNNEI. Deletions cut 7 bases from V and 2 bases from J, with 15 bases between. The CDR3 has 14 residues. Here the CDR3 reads CASNPRDGAYEQYF. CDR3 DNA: TGTGCCAGCAACCCTCGGGACGGGGCCTACGAGCAGTACTTC.

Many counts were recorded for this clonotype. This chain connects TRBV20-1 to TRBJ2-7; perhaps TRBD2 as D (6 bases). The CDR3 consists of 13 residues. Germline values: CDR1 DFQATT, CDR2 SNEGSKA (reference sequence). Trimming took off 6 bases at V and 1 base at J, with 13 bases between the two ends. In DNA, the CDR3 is TGCAGTGCGACCGGAGGGGTTTCCTACGAGCAGTACTTC. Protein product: CSATGGVSYEQYF.

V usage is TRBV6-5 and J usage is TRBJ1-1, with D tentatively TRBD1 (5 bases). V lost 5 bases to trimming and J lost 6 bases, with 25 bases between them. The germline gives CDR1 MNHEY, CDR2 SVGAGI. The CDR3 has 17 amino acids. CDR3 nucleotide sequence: TGTGCCAGCAGTGATAGGGCAGGATGGGACTTTCGCTCTGAAGCTTTCTTT. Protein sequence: CASSDRAGWDFRSEAFF.

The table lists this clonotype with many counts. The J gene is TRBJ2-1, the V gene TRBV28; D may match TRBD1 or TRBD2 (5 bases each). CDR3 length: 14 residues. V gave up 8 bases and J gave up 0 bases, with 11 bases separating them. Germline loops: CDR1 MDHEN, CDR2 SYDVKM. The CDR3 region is CASVWGSSYNEQFF. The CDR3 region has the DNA TGTGCCAGCGTTTGGGGGAGCTCCTACAATGAGCAGTTCTTC.

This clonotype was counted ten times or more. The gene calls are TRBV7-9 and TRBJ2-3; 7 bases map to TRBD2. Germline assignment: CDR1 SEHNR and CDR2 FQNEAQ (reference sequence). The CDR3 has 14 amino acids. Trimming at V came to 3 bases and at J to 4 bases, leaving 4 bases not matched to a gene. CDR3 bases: TGTGCCAGCAGCTTCATGGGGGGGGCAGATACGCAGTATTTT. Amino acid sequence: CASSFMGGADTQYF. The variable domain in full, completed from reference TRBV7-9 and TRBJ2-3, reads DTGVSQNPRHKITKRGQNVTFRCDPISEHNRLYWYRQTLGQGPEFLTYFQNEAQLEKSRLLSDRFSAERPKGSFSTLEIQRTEQGDSAMYLCASSFMGGADTQYFGPGTRLTVL.

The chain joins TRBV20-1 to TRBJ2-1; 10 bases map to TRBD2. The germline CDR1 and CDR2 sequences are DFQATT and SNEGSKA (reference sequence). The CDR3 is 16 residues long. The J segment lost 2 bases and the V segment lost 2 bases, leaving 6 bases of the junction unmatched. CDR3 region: CSARQPLAGAYNEQFF. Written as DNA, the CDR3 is TGCAGTGCTAGACAGCCCCTAGCGGGAGCCTACAATGAGCAGTTCTTC.

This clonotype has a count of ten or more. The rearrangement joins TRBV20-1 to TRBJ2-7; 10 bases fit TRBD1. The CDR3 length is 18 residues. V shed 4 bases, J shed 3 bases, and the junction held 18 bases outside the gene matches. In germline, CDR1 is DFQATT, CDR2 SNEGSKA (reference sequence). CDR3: CSATERDRGRRFRYEQYF. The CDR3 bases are TGCAGTGCTACCGAACGGGACAGGGGACGTCGGTTCCGCTACGAGCAGTACTTC.

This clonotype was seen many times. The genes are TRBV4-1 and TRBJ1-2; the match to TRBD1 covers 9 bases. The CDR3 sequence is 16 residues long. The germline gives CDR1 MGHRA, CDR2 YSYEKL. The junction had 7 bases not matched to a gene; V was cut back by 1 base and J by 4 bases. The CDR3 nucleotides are TGCGCCAGCAGCCAAGGCGGACAGGGGCGGCTCTATGGCTACACCTTC. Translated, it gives CASSQGGQGRLYGYTF.

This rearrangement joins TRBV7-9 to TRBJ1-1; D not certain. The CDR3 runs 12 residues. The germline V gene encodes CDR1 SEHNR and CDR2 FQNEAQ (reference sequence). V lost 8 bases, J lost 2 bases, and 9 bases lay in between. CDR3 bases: TGTGCCAGCTCTGCAGGAAACACTGAAGCTTTCTTT. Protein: CASSAGNTEAFF.

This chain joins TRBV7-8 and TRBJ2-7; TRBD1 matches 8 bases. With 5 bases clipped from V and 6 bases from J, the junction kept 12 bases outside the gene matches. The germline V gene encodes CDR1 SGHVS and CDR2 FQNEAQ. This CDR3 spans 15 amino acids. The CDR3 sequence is CASSLRQGTTAEQYF. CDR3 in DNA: TGTGCCAGCAGCCTAAGACAGGGGACGACGGCCGAGCAGTACTTC.

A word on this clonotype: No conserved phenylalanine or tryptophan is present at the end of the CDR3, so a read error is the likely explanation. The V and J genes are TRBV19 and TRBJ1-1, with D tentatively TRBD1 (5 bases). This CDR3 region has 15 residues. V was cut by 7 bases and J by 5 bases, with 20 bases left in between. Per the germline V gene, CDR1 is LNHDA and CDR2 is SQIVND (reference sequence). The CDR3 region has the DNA TGTGCCAGTACGGTCCAGGGTTTGAGGGGAACTGAAGCTTTCCTT. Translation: CASTVQGLRGTEAFL.

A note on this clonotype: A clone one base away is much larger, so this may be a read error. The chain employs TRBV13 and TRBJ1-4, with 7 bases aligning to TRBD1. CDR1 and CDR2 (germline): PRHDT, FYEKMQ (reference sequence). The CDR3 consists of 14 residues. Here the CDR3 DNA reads TGTGCCAGCAGCTTAGACCACAGGGGTGAAAAACTGGTTTTT. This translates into CASSLDHRGEKLVF.

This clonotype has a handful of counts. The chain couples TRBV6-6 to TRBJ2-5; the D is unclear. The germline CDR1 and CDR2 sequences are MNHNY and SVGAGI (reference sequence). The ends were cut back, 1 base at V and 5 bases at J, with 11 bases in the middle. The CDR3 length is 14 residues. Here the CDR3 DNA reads TGTGCCAGCAGTTACTTGGCAGATGGGGAGACCCAGTACTTC. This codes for CASSYLADGETQYF.

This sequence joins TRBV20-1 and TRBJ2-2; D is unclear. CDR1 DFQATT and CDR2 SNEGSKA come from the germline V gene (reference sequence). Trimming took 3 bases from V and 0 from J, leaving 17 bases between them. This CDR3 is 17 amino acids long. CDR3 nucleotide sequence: TGCAGTGCTAGGAGCGACCAAACGTACTCGAACACCGGGGAGCTGTTTTTT. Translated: CSARSDQTYSNTGELFF.

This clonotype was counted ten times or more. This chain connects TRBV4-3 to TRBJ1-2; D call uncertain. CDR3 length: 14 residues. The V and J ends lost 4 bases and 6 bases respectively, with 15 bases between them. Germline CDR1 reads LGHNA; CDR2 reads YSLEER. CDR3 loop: CASSPGRNVDGYTF. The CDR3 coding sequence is TGCGCCAGCAGCCCCGGACGAAACGTGGATGGCTACACCTTC.

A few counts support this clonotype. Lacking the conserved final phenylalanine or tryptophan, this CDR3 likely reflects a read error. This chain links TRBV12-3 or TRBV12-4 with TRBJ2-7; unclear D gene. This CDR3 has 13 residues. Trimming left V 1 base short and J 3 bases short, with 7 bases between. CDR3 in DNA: TGTGCCAGCAGTTTAGGGAAATTCTACGAGCAGTACCTC. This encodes CASSLGKFYEQYL.

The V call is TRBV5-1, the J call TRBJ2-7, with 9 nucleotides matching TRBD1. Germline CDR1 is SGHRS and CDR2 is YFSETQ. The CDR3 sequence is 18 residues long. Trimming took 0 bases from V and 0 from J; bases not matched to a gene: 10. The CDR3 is CASSLARTGDLSSYEQYF. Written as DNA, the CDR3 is TGCGCCAGCAGCTTGGCCCGGACAGGGGACCTAAGCTCCTACGAGCAGTACTTC.

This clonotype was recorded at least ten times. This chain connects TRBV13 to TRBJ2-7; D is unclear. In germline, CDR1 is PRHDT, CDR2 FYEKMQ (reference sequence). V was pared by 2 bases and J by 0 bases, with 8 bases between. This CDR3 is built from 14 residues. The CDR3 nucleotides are TGTGCCAGCAGCTTAATGACCAGCTCCTACGAGCAGTACTTC. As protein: CASSLMTSSYEQYF.

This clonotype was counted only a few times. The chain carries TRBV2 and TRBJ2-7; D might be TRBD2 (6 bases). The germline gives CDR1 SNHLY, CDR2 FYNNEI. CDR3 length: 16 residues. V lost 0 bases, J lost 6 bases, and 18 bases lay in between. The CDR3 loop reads CASSEALSSGFGEQYF. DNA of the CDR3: TGTGCCAGCAGTGAAGCGCTTTCCAGCGGGTTCGGCGAGCAGTACTTC. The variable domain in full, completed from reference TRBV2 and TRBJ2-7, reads EPEVTQTPSHQVTQMGQEVILRCVPISNHLYFYWYRQILGQKVEFLVSFYNNEISEKSEIFDDQFSVERPDGSNFTLKIRSTKLEDSAMYFCASSEALSSGFGEQYFGPGTRLTVT.